Sequencing of this T cell receptor (beta chain) was carried out in a study of T cells after yellow fever vaccination. General study points: It was a small share of clonotypes that appeared in both CD4 and CD8 compartments. Post-booster repertoires contained most primary-vaccination clones again (about 95% CD4, around 89% CD8).

Trimming cost V 2 bases and J 2 bases; bases outside gene matches: 9. The CDR3 is 16 residues long. The germline gives CDR1 MGHRA, CDR2 YSYEKL. From the 5' RACE reads, TCRdb called clonotypes with MiXCR, one entry per CDR3 protein. The sample has about 500,000 distinct CDR3 sequences, around a sixth seen once. Concerning this clonotype: Antigen: not known.

V is TRBV4-1 and J is TRBJ2-7; 7 bases map to TRBD1. The clonotype originates from a man aged 18 to 29 who received the YFV17D yellow fever vaccine. The source was PBMCs, collected more than 4 days after the first yellow fever vaccination. The CDR3 here is CASSQYRQGSTYEQYF. The CDR3 DNA is TGCGCCAGCAGCCAATATAGACAGGGTAGTACCTACGAGCAGTACTTC.